This T cell receptor beta chain emerged from a study of CD8 T cells in acute hepatitis C reinfection (dated by TCRdb to about 2021). In the study overall: The study profiled the TCRbeta repertoire of CD8+ T cells specific for the HCV NS3-1073 epitope during acute infection and after viral clearance. Paired acute and follow-up samples were contributed by four spontaneous resolvers.

Findings and caveats that apply to the study as a whole: The NS3-1073 specific repertoires were highly diverse, and diversity did not differ significantly among acute resolver, follow-up resolver and acute chronic samples. Few CDR3 sequences were shared with other epitopes, and differences in sequencing approaches may have limited exact matching. All groups showed preferential use of the TRBV04 and TRBV06 gene families, a pattern that overrepresentation in the naive pool did not explain. No follow-up repertoires were available for chronically infected subjects, since NS3-1073 specific cells were too rare to be sorted. Roughly 13 public clonotypes were found regardless of outcome; one public clonotype used V04-02/J02-02. Because bulk sequencing covered only the TCRbeta chain, the alphabeta pairing of public clonotypes could not be determined.

As concerns this clone: Its cognate antigen has yet to be identified. No base-level quality is on record; no much larger clone is a single base apart.

This specimen's time point label, interpreted: naive CD8 control sorted from an acute-time-point sample. Enrolled in the Montreal Hepatitis C Cohort (HEPCO) in Canada, the donors were people who inject drugs, and these donors were followed every 3 months. Acute primary HCV infection was defined as a positive HCV RNA or antibody test after a negative test within the previous 24 weeks. Antibodies against CD3, CD8 and CD45RO were used for surface staining, and dead cells were excluded with an aqua fixable dye. The cohort also had about six subjects who developed chronic infection, defined as being HCV RNA positive at 24 weeks. Frozen stocks of peripheral blood mononuclear cells were first thawed, after which negative isolation of CD8+ T cells was carried out using the MACS CD8+ T cell Isolation Kit. Sorting of the cells was done on a BD FACSAria II cell sorter. Genomic DNA was extracted from the FACS-sorted cells, and the TCRbeta chains were sequenced by the commercial immunoSEQ service. The source study handled its data this way. ImmunoSEQ Analyzer software v3.0 and R v3.5.1 were the tools used to analyze the repertoire data. Only productive rearrangements were analyzed, because sequences with stop codons or out-of-frame rearrangements were removed. Simpson diversity, Shannon entropy, CDR3 length and nucleotide addition metrics were supplied by the sequencing provider. Clonotypes were grouped by frequency into dominant, sub-dominant, low or lowest abundance categories, and clonotypes below 0.1% were left out of most analyses. A CDR3 amino acid clonotype was designated public if detected in at least two subjects at a cumulative frequency of at least 0.5%. Sourced from immuneACCESS, this table was stored by TCRdb with only in-frame sequences that have V and J called. A share of the clones is absent; for the studies checked, an unresolved V gene accounts for under half, and the remainder has no known explanation. V and J calls and clone size are those listed in that table; D and trimming were worked out from the DNA. The sample contains some 40,000 clones, approximately 87% of them found a single time. The ten largest clones capture 0.5% to 0.65% of the sample.

V ends up 3 bases short and J 8 bases short, with an unmatched junction base count of 6. According to the germline V gene, CDR1 reads SGDLS and CDR2 reads YYNGEE. The CDR3 runs 14 amino acids, cysteine and phenylalanine included. Solely the CDR3 DNA is kept, with 42 bases framed from the first base. This TCR derives from a man under 40 with chronic hepatitis C. The sample comprised naive CD8+ T cells from PBMCs. Sample cell subset or site, as interpreted from the label and publication: sorted total naive CD45RO-negative CD8+ T cells. The chain couples TRBV9 to TRBJ2-1; 9 central nucleotides agree with TRBD2. The nucleotide sequence is TGTGCCAGCAGCGGTAGCGGGAGTACAGATGAGCAGTTCTTC. This translates into CASSGSGSTDEQFF. Where the CDR3 stops, the reference TRBV9 and TRBJ2-1 genes take over; the full variable domain is DSGVTQTPKHLITATGQRVTLRCSPRSGDLSVYWYQQSLDQGLQFLIQYYNGEERAKGNILERFSAQQFPDLHSELNLSSLELGDSALYFCASSGSGSTDEQFFGPGTRLTVL.